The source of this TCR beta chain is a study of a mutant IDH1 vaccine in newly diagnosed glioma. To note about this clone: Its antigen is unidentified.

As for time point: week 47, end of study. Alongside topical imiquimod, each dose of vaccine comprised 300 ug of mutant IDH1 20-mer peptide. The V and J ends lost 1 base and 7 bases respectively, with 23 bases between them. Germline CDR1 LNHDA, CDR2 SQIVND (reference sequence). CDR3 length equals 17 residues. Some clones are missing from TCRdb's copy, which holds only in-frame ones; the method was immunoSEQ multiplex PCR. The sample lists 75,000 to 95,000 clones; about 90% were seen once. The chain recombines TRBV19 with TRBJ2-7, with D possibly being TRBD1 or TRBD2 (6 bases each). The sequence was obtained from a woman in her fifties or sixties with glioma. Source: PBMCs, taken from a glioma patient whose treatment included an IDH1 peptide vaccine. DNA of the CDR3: TGTGCCAGTAGTATAGGAGGAGGGACTTCCCACAGGGATGAGCAGTACTTC. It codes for CASSIGGGTSHRDEQYF.